The T cell receptor (beta chain) under discussion was sequenced for a study of blood T cell repertoires in COVID-19. As to this clone: The same CDR3 arises from other DNA sequences in this sample as well.

V gave up 4 bases and J gave up 0 bases; unmatched junction bases: 6. The CDR3 runs 15 residues. Looked up from germline, CDR1 is SGDLS and CDR2 is YYNGEE. TCRdb's table, derived via immunoSEQ multiplex PCR, lists solely in-frame clones and lacks some. The sample holds some 110,000 clones, approximately 80% seen once. This TCR derives from an elderly woman with active or convalescent COVID-19. V is TRBV9 and J is TRBJ1-2; 7 bases map to TRBD1. What was sequenced was peripheral blood. The CDR3 protein is CASSPRDRANYGYTF. The CDR3 DNA sequence: TGTGCCAGCAGCCCCCGGGACAGAGCTAACTATGGCTACACCTTC.